Listed below are T cell receptor beta chains from one sample, sequenced in a study of T-cell reconstitution after alpha-beta-depleted transplantation in children. TCRdb used MiXCR to reprocess the PCR reads, holding one entry per CDR3 protein. The sample holds 200,000 to 250,000 distinct CDR3 sequences, approximately 6.9% seen once. The sequencing used PBMCs, collected before TCRalphabeta/CD19-depleted stem cell transplant. The receptors shown here come from a boy between 2 and 10 years old with acute lymphoblastic leukemia, due to receive a stem cell transplant. CDR3s include the opening cysteine and the closing phenylalanine or tryptophan. D genes are given only for firm matches. Not every row has a clone size; where given, it reads once, few, many or a size class.

V	D	size	J	CDR3	DNA
TRBV5-1	-	many	TRBJ2-3	CASSLTPRTGTDTQYF	TGCGCCAGCAGCTTGACGCCCCGGACAGGCACAGATACGCAGTATTTT
TRBV12-3/TRBV12-4	TRBD2	few	TRBJ2-3	CASSQREDTQYF	TGTGCCAGCAGCCAGCGGGAAGATACGCAGTATTTT
TRBV12-3/TRBV12-4	-	many	TRBJ1-5	CASRLQATPNQPQHF	TGTGCCAGCAGGCTACAGGCAACCCCCAATCAGCCCCAGCATTTT
TRBV14	-	many	TRBJ1-6	CASSQEKGSPLHF	TGTGCCAGCAGCCAAGAGAAAGGTTCACCCCTCCACTTT
TRBV28	-	-	TRBJ2-5	CASSAALAAGETQYF	TGTGCCAGCAGTGCTGCCTTAGCGGCAGGAGAGACCCAGTACTTC
TRBV27	TRBD2	many	TRBJ2-5	CASTTGLAGGGETQYF	TGTGCCAGCACCACCGGGCTAGCGGGAGGAGGAGAGACCCAGTACTTC
TRBV9	-	many	TRBJ2-3	CASSERGPSTDTQYF	TGTGCCAGCAGCGAACGGGGACCCAGCACAGATACGCAGTATTTT
TRBV7-2	-	many	TRBJ2-1	CASSTSTYNEQFF	TGTGCCAGCAGCACTTCCACTTACAATGAGCAGTTCTTC
TRBV5-1	-	-	TRBJ1-4	CASTSGQSTNEKLFF	TGCGCCAGCACCTCCGGACAGTCAACTAATGAAAAACTGTTTTTT
TRBV5-1	-	many	TRBJ2-5	CASKLVGAGETQYF	TGCGCCAGCAAACTGGTGGGGGCTGGGGAGACCCAGTACTTC